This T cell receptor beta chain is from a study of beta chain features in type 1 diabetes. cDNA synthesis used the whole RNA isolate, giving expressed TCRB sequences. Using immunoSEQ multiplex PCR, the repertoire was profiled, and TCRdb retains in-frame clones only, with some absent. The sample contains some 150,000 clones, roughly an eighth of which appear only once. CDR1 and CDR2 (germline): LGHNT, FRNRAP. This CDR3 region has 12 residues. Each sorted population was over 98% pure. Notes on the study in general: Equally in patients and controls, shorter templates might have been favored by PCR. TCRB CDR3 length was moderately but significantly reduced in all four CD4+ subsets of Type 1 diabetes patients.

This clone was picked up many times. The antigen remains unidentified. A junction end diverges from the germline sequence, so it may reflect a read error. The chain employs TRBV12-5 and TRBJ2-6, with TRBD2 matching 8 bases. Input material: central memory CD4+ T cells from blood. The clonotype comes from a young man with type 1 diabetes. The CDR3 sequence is CPGRAGANVLTF. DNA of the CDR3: TGCCCCGGGAGGGCTGGGGCCAACGTCCTGACTTTC.